Following are 3 T cell receptor beta chains from one sample sequenced in a study of blood T cell repertoires in COVID-19. The repertoire was sequenced with immunoSEQ multiplex PCR; TCRdb's copy has only in-frame clones and lacks some. The sample holds about 200,000 clones; 87% are singletons and the top ten take 20% to 25%. The sequenced sample consisted of peripheral blood. The source is a man in his fifties or sixties with active or convalescent COVID-19.

The rearrangement links TRBV12-5 to TRBJ2-6; 9 bases map to TRBD1. This CDR3 spans 18 amino acids. With 2 bases clipped from V and 1 base from J, the junction kept 6 bases outside the gene matches. Germline CDR1 reads LGHNT; CDR2 reads FRNRAP. CDR3 nucleotides: TGTGCTAGTGGTTTGTTGAGGGACAGGGCGTCTGGGGCCAACGTCCTGACTTTC. Protein: CASGLLRDRASGANVLTF.

The V gene is TRBV19, the J gene TRBJ1-6; D perhaps matches TRBD1 (6 bases). The germline V gene has CDR1 LNHDA and CDR2 SQIVND (reference sequence). CDR3 length: 14 residues. Deletions cut 6 bases from V and 7 bases from J, with 13 bases between. In DNA form, the CDR3 reads TGTGCCAGTAGCTTCGGGACACAAAATTCACCCCTCCACTTT. Protein: CASSFGTQNSPLHF.

This chain connects TRBV7-2 to TRBJ1-1; D is unclear. The ends were cut back, 5 bases at V and 8 bases at J, with 15 bases in the middle. Germline V gene lookup returns CDR1 SGHTA and CDR2 FQGNSA. The CDR3 consists of 13 residues. CDR3 nucleotides: TGTGCCAGCAGCCTACGAGGCAGCCCCGAAGCTTTCTTT. It specifies CASSLRGSPEAFF. The full variable domain, rest sourced from reference TRBV7-2 and TRBJ1-1, is GAGVSQSPSNKVTEKGKDVELRCDPISGHTALYWYRQSLGQGLEFLIYFQGNSAPDKSGLPSDRFSAERTGGSVSTLTIQRTQQEDSAVYLCASSLRGSPEAFFGQGTRLTVV.